The next 24 T cell receptor beta chains were all read from a single sample in a study of T cell responses to AZD1222 COVID-19 vaccine (dated by TCRdb to the early 2020s). The method behind the library was the immunoSEQ multiplex PCR assay. TCRdb re-hosts the immuneACCESS table, in-frame sequences only. Its copies lack some clones; in the studies checked, an unresolved V gene accounts for under half of them, and the cause for the rest is not known. Counted in this sample were around 150,000 clones; 75% to 85% of them appeared once. 7.9% of the sample is in the top ten clones. The time point label on this specimen signifies: about 28 days (+/-7) after the second vaccine dose. The treatment or condition label corresponds to: meningococcal conjugate vaccine given as trial control. The source was peripheral blood, collected 28 days after the second dose of the MenACWY control vaccine. The source of these receptors is an adult who received the MenACWY meningococcal vaccine as a control.

This clone was counted only a few times. V usage is TRBV7-9 and J usage is TRBJ2-1; D gene ambiguous. CDR1 is SEHNR, CDR2 FQNEAQ, per germline (reference sequence). The CDR3 has 12 amino acids. Trimming removed 1 base from V and 8 bases from J, with 6 bases in between. CDR3 in amino acids: CASSLEGYEQFF. In nucleotides, the CDR3 is TGTGCCAGCAGCTTAGAAGGGTATGAGCAGTTCTTC.

V gene TRBV5-6 combines with J gene TRBJ1-2; TRBD1 matches at 7 bases. The V gene's germline CDR1 is SGHDT and CDR2 YYEEEE. CDR3 length equals 16 residues. V lost 0 bases and J lost 5; bases outside the gene matches: 10. DNA of the CDR3: TGTGCCAGCAGCTTGGGAGACAGGGCGCGGGGGTATGGCTACACCTTC. Translated, it gives CASSLGDRARGYGYTF.

The chain couples TRBV29-1 to TRBJ2-3; TRBD1 matches at 8 bases. J gave up 7 bases and V 3 bases, and 3 bases lay outside the gene matches. This CDR3 is built from 12 residues. CDR1 and CDR2 (germline): SQVTM, ANQGSEA. This CDR3 is CSVDRGRNTQYF. CDR3 bases: TGCAGCGTTGACAGGGGGCGAAATACGCAGTATTTT.

This sequence joins TRBV5-1 and TRBJ1-2; TRBD1 is a possible D gene (5 bases). Germline values: CDR1 SGHRS, CDR2 YFSETQ. This CDR3 is 14 amino acids long. V dropped 3 bases and J dropped 6 bases, with 15 bases sitting between them. The CDR3 spells CASSSLSGYDGYTF. CDR3 nucleotide sequence: TGCGCCAGCAGCTCCTTATCAGGGTATGATGGCTACACCTTC.

J is TRBJ1-4 and V is TRBV5-4, with D possibly being TRBD1 (5 bases). The CDR3 is 16 residues long. Germline V gives CDR1 SGHNT, CDR2 YYREEE (reference sequence). The V end was cut by 3 bases, the J end by 0 bases, with 12 bases between. The CDR3 is CASSSNQGTTNEKLFF. The CDR3 region has the DNA TGTGCCAGCAGCTCGAATCAGGGCACAACTAATGAAAAACTGTTTTTT.

J is TRBJ2-5 and V is TRBV27; a weak D match, TRBD2 (5 bases). V was trimmed by 4 bases and J by 4 bases, leaving 10 bases between them. The CDR3 runs 13 residues. Per germline, CDR1 MNHEY and CDR2 SMNVEV (reference sequence). The CDR3 coding sequence is TGTGCCAGCAGTTCCACCCGGGGAGAGACCCAGTACTTC. The encoded protein is CASSSTRGETQYF.

V and J are TRBV7-9 and TRBJ1-2; maybe TRBD1 (5 bases). The CDR3 is made up of 15 amino acids. Trimming took off 5 bases at V and 4 bases at J, with 17 bases between the two ends. Germline lookup yields CDR1 SEHNR and CDR2 FQNEAQ (reference sequence). For the CDR3, the DNA is TGTGCCAGCAGCCGGGCGGGGTCAGGGAGCTATGGCTACACCTTC. Its protein is CASSRAGSGSYGYTF.

The V and J genes are TRBV7-8 and TRBJ1-2; 8 positions match TRBD1. Germline V gene lookup returns CDR1 SGHVS and CDR2 FQNEAQ. The CDR3 is 13 amino acids. V dropped 5 bases and J dropped 7; count of bases not matched to a gene: 6. The CDR3 region is CASSPRQGFGYTF. For the CDR3, the DNA is TGTGCCAGCAGCCCGAGACAGGGGTTTGGCTACACCTTC.

The V call is TRBV19, the J call TRBJ1-2; 10 bases align to TRBD1. Germline V gene data show CDR1 as LNHDA and CDR2 as SQIVND (reference sequence). This CDR3 comprises 13 residues. Trimming at V came to 6 bases and at J to 8 bases, leaving 6 bases not matched to a gene. CDR3 DNA: TGTGCCAGTAGCCACGGACAGGGGGAAGGCTACACCTTC. Protein: CASSHGQGEGYTF. The complete variable domain, with remaining parts taken from reference TRBV19 and TRBJ1-2, reads DGGITQSPKYLFRKEGQNVTLSCEQNLNHDAMYWYRQDPGQGLRLIYYSQIVNDFQKGDIAEGYSVSREKKESFPLTVTSAQKNPTAFYLCASSHGQGEGYTFGSGTRLTVV.

This clone was detected many times. The rearrangement links TRBV7-8 to TRBJ2-1, with TRBD1 matching 7 bases. Trimming at V came to 5 bases and at J to 0 bases, leaving 10 bases not matched to a gene. The CDR3 length is 17 residues. Germline-derived CDR1 and CDR2 are SGHVS and FQNEAQ. In DNA form, the CDR3 reads TGTGCCAGCAGCCCGTACCGGCCAGGGGGCTCCTACAATGAGCAGTTCTTC. As protein: CASSPYRPGGSYNEQFF.

The CDR3, as DNA: TGCGCCAGCACCCGTAGCGGGGGGGCGGCCGGGGAGCTGTTTTTT. It translates to CASTRSGGAAGELFF. The rearrangement uses TRBV5-1 and TRBJ2-2; 11 bases are a match to TRBD2. Germline trimming cut 6 bases from V and 6 bases from J; bases unmatched to any gene: 7. Germline assignment: CDR1 SGHRS and CDR2 YFSETQ. This CDR3 is 15 amino acids long.

The CDR3 nucleotides read TGTGCCAGCAGTGAAGGGACAGTCGCTAATGAAAAACTGTTTTTT. Residues: CASSEGTVANEKLFF. The genes are TRBV2 and TRBJ1-4; possible D gene TRBD1, 6 bases. The CDR3 consists of 15 residues. Germline V gene lookup returns CDR1 SNHLY and CDR2 FYNNEI. V was clipped by 1 base and J by 3 bases, with 9 bases between them. Full variable domain (remainder filled in from reference TRBV2 and TRBJ1-4): EPEVTQTPSHQVTQMGQEVILRCVPISNHLYFYWYRQILGQKVEFLVSFYNNEISEKSEIFDDQFSVERPDGSNFTLKIRSTKLEDSAMYFCASSEGTVANEKLFFGSGTQLSVL.

V gene TRBV2 combines with J gene TRBJ1-1, with D unclear. Germline V gene lookup returns CDR1 SNHLY and CDR2 FYNNEI. The CDR3 totals 12 residues. Trimming cost V 4 bases and J 3 bases, with 6 bases left between them. DNA of the CDR3: TGTGCCAGCAGTGTCTTTCACACTGAAGCTTTCTTT. Encoded protein: CASSVFHTEAFF.

The DNA for the CDR3 is TGTGCCAGCAGTAGAGGGATCCGGAACACCGGGGAGCTGTTTTTT. As protein: CASSRGIRNTGELFF. This sequence joins TRBV27 and TRBJ2-2; a weak D match, TRBD2 (5 bases). Per germline, CDR1 MNHEY and CDR2 SMNVEV (reference sequence). CDR3 length: 15 residues. Trimming took 5 bases from V and 1 from J, leaving 11 bases between them.

The chain couples TRBV28 to TRBJ2-3; no clear D gene. V was shortened by 6 bases and J by 5 bases, with 12 bases between the two germline ends. The CDR3 spans 13 residues. Germline values: CDR1 MDHEN, CDR2 SYDVKM. DNA for the CDR3: TGTGCCAGCAGCATTGCAAGGGAAGATACGCAGTATTTT. Protein: CASSIAREDTQYF.

This chain connects TRBV19 to TRBJ1-5; unclear D gene. The CDR3 runs to 15 residues. Germline V gene sequence: CDR1 LNHDA, CDR2 SQIVND (reference sequence). The V gene lost 3 bases and the J gene lost 3 bases, with 12 bases spanning the gap. CDR3 nucleotide sequence: TGTGCCAGTAGTATGGGGTCCAGCTTCAATCAGCCCCAGCATTTT. This codes for CASSMGSSFNQPQHF. Full variable domain (rest looked up from reference TRBV19 and TRBJ1-5): DGGITQSPKYLFRKEGQNVTLSCEQNLNHDAMYWYRQDPGQGLRLIYYSQIVNDFQKGDIAEGYSVSREKKESFPLTVTSAQKNPTAFYLCASSMGSSFNQPQHFGDGTRLSIL.

The CDR3, as DNA: TGTGCCACCCGACAGAGAGGGGACAATTCACCCCTCCACTTT. This sequence encodes CATRQRGDNSPLHF. The V call is TRBV6-5, the J call TRBJ1-6; the D gene is possibly TRBD1 (5 bases). Per germline, CDR1 MNHEY and CDR2 SVGAGI. V was shortened by 10 bases and J by 7 bases, with 17 bases between the two germline ends. This CDR3 has 14 amino acids.

The CDR3 region is CAWNPRWRNYGYTF. The CDR3 nucleotides read TGTGCCTGGAATCCGAGGTGGAGGAACTATGGCTACACCTTC. V is TRBV30 and J is TRBJ1-2, with no clear D. Trimming removed 4 bases at V and 2 bases at J, with 14 bases between. The V gene's germline CDR1 is GTSNPN and CDR2 SVGIG (reference sequence). CDR3 length: 14 residues.

This sequence joins TRBV14 and TRBJ1-2; no clear D. Germline values: CDR1 SGHDN, CDR2 FVKESK. The length of the CDR3 is 12 residues. V was cut by 3 bases and J by 10 bases, with 12 bases left in between. DNA for the CDR3: TGTGCCAGCAGCCATCTAGGCGGAGTCTACACCTTC. Translated: CASSHLGGVYTF.

The V gene is TRBV10-1, the J gene TRBJ2-1; 7 bases align to TRBD1. Germline trimming cut 8 bases from V and 1 base from J; bases unmatched to any gene: 5. Germline V gene data show CDR1 as WNHNN and CDR2 as SYGVQD (reference sequence). This CDR3 is built from 14 residues. As DNA, the CDR3 is TGCGCCAGCGCACCGGGACAGTCCTACAATGAGCAGTTCTTC. Its protein is CASAPGQSYNEQFF.

The rearrangement links TRBV6-5 to TRBJ1-2, with D unclear. The CDR3 runs to 12 residues. Germline V gene data show CDR1 as MNHEY and CDR2 as SVGAGI. The germline V and J ends were trimmed by 6 bases and 7 bases, with 12 bases remaining between them. CDR3 loop: CASSDRTSGYTF. As DNA, the CDR3 is TGTGCCAGCAGCGATAGGACTAGTGGCTACACCTTC.

This clone was picked up a small number of times. This chain links TRBV19 with TRBJ2-1; 9 nucleotides agree with TRBD2. CDR1 LNHDA and CDR2 SQIVND come from the germline V gene (reference sequence). The CDR3 has 15 amino acids. J lost 6 bases, V lost 5 bases, and 8 bases had no gene match. CDR3 residues: CASSLGLAQGNEQFF. CDR3 DNA sequence: TGTGCCAGTAGTCTGGGACTAGCTCAGGGCAATGAGCAGTTCTTC.

This rearrangement joins TRBV27 to TRBJ1-3; perhaps TRBD1 as D (6 bases). The germline V gene has CDR1 MNHEY and CDR2 SMNVEV (reference sequence). The CDR3 has 17 amino acids. Trimming left V 7 bases short and J 0 bases short, with 19 bases between. The CDR3 DNA is TGTGCCAGCACCCCCCCTCGACAGGATGACTCTGGAAACACCATATATTTT. It encodes CASTPPRQDDSGNTIYF.

This sequence joins TRBV5-8 and TRBJ1-6; D is uncertain. V dropped 4 bases and J dropped 8 bases, with 19 bases sitting between them. This CDR3 has 16 residues. CDR1 is SGHTS, CDR2 YDEGEE, per germline. The CDR3 coding sequence is TGTGCCAGCAGCCACACTCAGCATATGAACGATTCACCCCTCCACTTT. It encodes CASSHTQHMNDSPLHF.